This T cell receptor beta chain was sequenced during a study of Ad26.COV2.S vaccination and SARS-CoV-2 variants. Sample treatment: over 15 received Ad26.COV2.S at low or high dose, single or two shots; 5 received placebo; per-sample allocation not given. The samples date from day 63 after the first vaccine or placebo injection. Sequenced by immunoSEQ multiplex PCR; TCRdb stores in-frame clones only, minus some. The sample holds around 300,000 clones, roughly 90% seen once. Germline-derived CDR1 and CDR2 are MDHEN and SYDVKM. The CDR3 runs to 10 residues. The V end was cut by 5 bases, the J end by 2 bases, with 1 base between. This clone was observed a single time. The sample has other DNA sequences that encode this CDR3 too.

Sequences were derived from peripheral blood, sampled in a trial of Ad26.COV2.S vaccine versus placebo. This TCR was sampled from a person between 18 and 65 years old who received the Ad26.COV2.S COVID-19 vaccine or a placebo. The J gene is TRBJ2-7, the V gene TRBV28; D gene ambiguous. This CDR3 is CASSTYEQYF. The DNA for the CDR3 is TGTGCCAGCAGTACCTACGAGCAGTACTTC.